These 17 T cell receptor beta chains were all obtained from the same sample, sequenced in a study of blood T cell repertoires in COVID-19. TCRdb's copy holds only in-frame clones and misses some; the assay was immunoSEQ multiplex PCR. The sample has about 150,000 clones, about 89% seen once. The sequenced sample consisted of peripheral blood. These receptors came from a man in his fifties with acute or convalescent COVID-19.

As for this clone: At one end the junction does not follow the germline gene, possibly because of a read error. The chain employs TRBV2 and TRBJ1-6; D is perhaps TRBD1 (5 bases). The CDR3 length is 15 residues. Germline CDR1 reads SNHLY; CDR2 reads FYNNEI. DNA for the CDR3: TGTGCCAGCAGTGGGGGCCCCTCCAATAATTCACCCCTCCACTTT. Its translation: CASSGGPSNNSPLHF. The full variable domain, completed using reference TRBV2 and TRBJ1-6, is EPEVTQTPSHQVTQMGQEVILRCVPISNHLYFYWYRQILGQKVEFLVSFYNNEISEKSEIFDDQFSVERPDGSNFTLKIRSTKLEDSAMYFCASSGGPSNNSPLHFGNGTRLTVT.

This clone was detected only once. The chain carries TRBV27 and TRBJ2-1; tentatively, D is TRBD1 (5 bases). CDR1 is MNHEY and CDR2 is SMNVEV in the germline V gene (reference sequence). CDR3 size: 16 residues. V shed 0 bases and J shed 1 base, with 10 bases lying between them. In nucleotides, the CDR3 is TGTGCCAGCAGTTTATCGGGGCGATGGTCCTACAATGAGCAGTTCTTC. Translation: CASSLSGRWSYNEQFF.

The chain has TRBV11-1 and TRBJ1-2; D uncertain. The CDR3 runs to 14 residues. Trimming took 3 bases from V and 8 from J, leaving 16 bases between them. Germline V lookup: CDR1 SGHAT, CDR2 FQDESV (reference sequence). CDR3 residues: CASSFQVPGGGYTF. The CDR3 coding sequence is TGTGCCAGCAGCTTTCAGGTTCCGGGCGGGGGCTACACCTTC.

In its sample, this clone was seen once. V is TRBV5-6 and J is TRBJ1-1; possibly TRBD1 for D (5 bases). Germline CDR1 and CDR2: SGHDT and YYEEEE. Trimming shortened V by 2 bases and J by 1 base, and 12 bases separated the two germline ends. CDR3 length: 15 residues. This CDR3 is CASSLRRTSNTEAFF. The DNA of the CDR3 is TGTGCCAGCAGCTTAAGGCGGACATCGAACACTGAAGCTTTCTTT.

On this clone: The junction departs from the called germline gene at one end, perhaps through a read error. V is TRBV19 and J is TRBJ1-1; possibly TRBD1 for D (6 bases). Germline V gives CDR1 LNHDA, CDR2 SQIVND (reference sequence). The CDR3 runs to 15 residues. The CDR3 loop is CASSTGSRLHTEAFF. As DNA, the CDR3 is TGTGCCAGCAGTACAGGGTCGAGGCTCCACACTGAAGCTTTCTTT.

The CDR3 loop reads CASSLAGGPEQYF. CDR3 in DNA: TGTGCCAGCAGTTTAGCGGGAGGGCCGGAGCAGTACTTC. This rearrangement joins TRBV27 to TRBJ2-7; TRBD2 agrees at 9 bases. Unmatched junction bases numbered 3, after V lost 2 bases and J lost 7 bases. Looked up from germline, CDR1 is MNHEY and CDR2 is SMNVEV (reference sequence). This CDR3 is built from 13 residues.

This chain links TRBV11-2 with TRBJ2-5, with a possible D match to TRBD2 (6 bases). The V and J ends lost 1 base and 9 bases respectively, with 18 bases between them. The CDR3 covers 15 residues. CDR1 and CDR2 (germline): SGHAT, FQNNGV. This chain's CDR3 is CASSLVTGGVVAQYF. DNA of the CDR3: TGTGCCAGCAGCTTAGTCACTGGCGGGGTTGTGGCCCAGTACTTC.

The chain links TRBV18 to TRBJ2-2, with TRBD1 identical over 7 bases. Germline V CDR1 and CDR2: KGHSH, LQKENI. CDR3 length: 16 amino acids. The ends lost 3 bases at V and 5 bases at J; junction bases unmatched: 9. Here the CDR3 reads CASSPTWKQGTGELFF. The CDR3, as DNA: TGTGCCAGCTCACCTACCTGGAAACAGGGGACCGGGGAGCTGTTTTTT.

This chain joins TRBV27 and TRBJ2-2; TRBD2 is a possible D gene (6 bases). V was clipped by 6 bases and J by 5 bases, with 19 bases between them. The CDR3 totals 16 residues. Germline V lookup: CDR1 MNHEY, CDR2 SMNVEV (reference sequence). The CDR3 loop is CASSLHAAGRTGELFF. In nucleotides, the CDR3 is TGTGCCAGCAGCCTCCACGCGGCGGGGCGAACCGGGGAGCTGTTTTTT.

This clone was recorded once. V usage is TRBV18 and J usage is TRBJ2-2, with D possibly TRBD2 on 6 matching bases. CDR1 is KGHSH, CDR2 LQKENI, per germline. The CDR3 totals 15 residues. V lost 3 bases, J lost 1 base, and 9 bases lay in between. CDR3 loop: CASSPAGKNTGELFF. The CDR3 DNA reads as TGTGCCAGCTCACCGGCGGGGAAGAACACCGGGGAGCTGTTTTTT.

This rearrangement joins TRBV11-1 to TRBJ2-5; TRBD2 matches at 8 bases. The CDR3 sequence is 14 residues long. Trimming cost V 5 bases and J 0 bases; bases outside gene matches: 2. Per germline, CDR1 SGHAT and CDR2 FQDESV (reference sequence). Here the CDR3 reads CASSILADQETQYF. DNA of the CDR3: TGTGCCAGCAGCATACTAGCGGACCAAGAGACCCAGTACTTC.

This clone occurred once. The chain links TRBV5-1 to TRBJ2-5; 10 positions agree with TRBD1. The junction had 6 bases not matched to a gene; V was cut back by 4 bases and J by 3 bases. From germline, CDR1 is SGHRS and CDR2 YFSETQ. The CDR3 is made up of 15 amino acids. The CDR3: CASSVSGTGEETQYF. The CDR3 DNA reads as TGCGCCAGCAGCGTGTCCGGGACAGGGGAAGAGACCCAGTACTTC.

The chain couples TRBV3-1 (or the pseudogene TRBV3-2) to TRBJ2-5; 9 bases map to TRBD2. V was pared by 0 bases and J by 7 bases, with 9 bases of the junction left unmatched. The CDR3 spans 16 residues. Per germline, CDR1 LGHDT and CDR2 YNNKEL (reference sequence). The CDR3, as DNA: TGTGCCAGCAGCCAAGATCTAGCGGGGCAGCGGGCGACCCAGTACTTC. This codes for CASSQDLAGQRATQYF.

The chain has TRBV3-1 (or the pseudogene TRBV3-2) and TRBJ1-1; 8 positions match TRBD1. The CDR3 has 17 amino acids. Germline values: CDR1 LGHDT, CDR2 YNNKEL (reference sequence). With V trimmed by 3 bases and J by 7 bases, 16 bases remained unmatched. The CDR3 DNA reads as TGTGCCAGCAGCCAGGGAGGCAGGGGGCGCGAGGGAAATGAAGCTTTCTTT. As protein: CASSQGGRGREGNEAFF.

The chain combines TRBV7-2 with TRBJ1-5, with D tentatively TRBD1 (5 bases). The CDR3 runs to 13 residues. CDR1 is SGHTA, CDR2 FQGNSA, per germline. Trimming took off 1 base at V and 11 bases at J, with 12 bases between the two ends. The CDR3 DNA follows: TGTGCCAGCAGCTTAGGGGGCGGATGGGCCCAGCATTTT. Translating gives CASSLGGGWAQHF. The complete variable domain, with remaining parts taken from reference TRBV7-2 and TRBJ1-5, reads GAGVSQSPSNKVTEKGKDVELRCDPISGHTALYWYRQSLGQGLEFLIYFQGNSAPDKSGLPSDRFSAERTGGSVSTLTIQRTQQEDSAVYLCASSLGGGWAQHFGDGTRLSIL.

The chain has TRBV2 and TRBJ2-7; D might be TRBD1 (5 bases). There are 12 residues in the CDR3. Trimming removed 5 bases at V and 2 bases at J, with 7 bases between. In germline, CDR1 is SNHLY, CDR2 FYNNEI. CDR3 sequence: CASSRQTYEQYV. For the CDR3, the DNA is TGTGCCAGCAGTAGACAGACCTACGAGCAGTACGTC.

The J gene is TRBJ1-1, the V gene TRBV7-9; TRBD1 is a possible D gene (5 bases). V dropped 4 bases and J dropped 0 bases, with 12 bases sitting between them. The germline V gene has CDR1 SEHNR and CDR2 FQNEAQ (reference sequence). This CDR3 is 15 amino acids long. The CDR3 spells CASSSLAGLNTEAFF. The CDR3 DNA is TGTGCCAGCAGCTCGTTGGCAGGGCTGAACACTGAAGCTTTCTTT.